One sample yielded the 14 T cell receptor beta chains listed below, sequenced in a study of blood T cell repertoires in COVID-19. Method: immunoSEQ multiplex PCR; TCRdb's copy keeps in-frame clones and lacks some. The sample holds 300,000 or so clones, around 82% seen once. The specimen sequenced was peripheral blood. The receptors originated from a woman in her forties or fifties with acute or convalescent COVID-19.

The rearrangement joins TRBV7-2 to TRBJ2-2; 9 bases align to TRBD1. V shed 3 bases and J 7 bases; nucleotides not matched to a gene: 6. The CDR3 contains 15 residues. Germline-derived CDR1 and CDR2 are SGHTA and FQGNSA. The CDR3 bases are TGTGCCAGCAGCTTGTACAGGGGGCGCGGCGGGGAGCTGTTTTTT. Protein: CASSLYRGRGGELFF.

This clone was seen more than once but under ten times. The J gene is TRBJ1-5, the V gene TRBV4-3, with D hard to call. Germline V gene lookup returns CDR1 LGHNA and CDR2 YSLEER. This CDR3 has 15 residues. Trimming cost V 0 bases and J 4 bases, with 10 bases left between them. CDR3 loop: CASSQDGERNQPQHF. In DNA form, the CDR3 reads TGCGCCAGCAGCCAAGATGGGGAGAGGAATCAGCCCCAGCATTTT.

The chain employs TRBV4-2 and TRBJ1-4; 9 nucleotides agree with TRBD1. This CDR3 contains 16 residues. Germline V lookup: CDR1 LGHNA, CDR2 YNFKEQ. V shed 0 bases, J shed 6 bases, and the junction held 5 bases outside the gene matches. In DNA form, the CDR3 reads TGTGCCAGCAGCCAAGATTATCGACAGGGGGATGAAAAACTGTTTTTT. It translates to CASSQDYRQGDEKLFF.

The chain joins TRBV12-3 or TRBV12-4 to TRBJ2-1; TRBD1 matches at 7 bases. V lost 2 bases, J lost 16 bases, and 11 bases stayed unmatched. The CDR3 has 13 amino acids. CDR3 residues: CASSLMVQGRKFF. The CDR3 DNA follows: TGTGCCAGCAGTTTAATGGTACAGGGGCGAAAATTCTTC.

This clone was seen a few times. The rearrangement joins TRBV30 to TRBJ1-1; D possibly corresponds to TRBD1 (6 bases). The CDR3 extends over 15 amino acids. Trimming shortened V by 2 bases and J by 1 base, and 14 bases separated the two germline ends. Germline lookup yields CDR1 GTSNPN and CDR2 SVGIG (reference sequence). CDR3 region: CAWSYWGPTNTEAFF. CDR3 coding DNA: TGTGCCTGGAGTTATTGGGGGCCAACGAACACTGAAGCTTTCTTT.

V gene TRBV27 combines with J gene TRBJ2-1; 9 bases are a match to TRBD2. Germline V lookup: CDR1 MNHEY, CDR2 SMNVEV (reference sequence). CDR3 size: 18 residues. The ends lost 3 bases at V and 4 bases at J; junction bases unmatched: 13. The chain's CDR3 is CASSFWGTAGGHYNEQFF. The CDR3 DNA reads as TGTGCCAGCAGTTTTTGGGGGACGGCGGGAGGGCATTACAATGAGCAGTTCTTC.

This sequence joins TRBV4-3 and TRBJ2-3, with a weak D call TRBD2 (5 bases). There are 13 residues in the CDR3. Trimming cost V 0 bases and J 6 bases, with 7 bases left between them. Germline values: CDR1 LGHNA, CDR2 YSLEER. The CDR3 protein is CASSQESGDTQYF. CDR3 nucleotides: TGCGCCAGCAGCCAAGAATCGGGGGATACGCAGTATTTT.

The chain couples TRBV27 to TRBJ1-2, with TRBD1 matching over 8 bases. From germline, CDR1 is MNHEY and CDR2 SMNVEV (reference sequence). The CDR3 extends over 13 amino acids. With V trimmed by 6 bases and J by 8 bases, 8 bases remained unmatched. CDR3 DNA sequence: TGTGCCAGCAGCCCGGACAGGGCAGGAGGCTACACCTTC. Encoded protein: CASSPDRAGGYTF.

This chain joins TRBV3-1 (or the pseudogene TRBV3-2) and TRBJ1-3, with D hard to call. The CDR3 loop spans 15 amino acids. Germline CDR1 is LGHDT and CDR2 is YNNKEL (reference sequence). The V and J ends lost 3 bases and 0 bases respectively, with 9 bases between them. The CDR3 DNA reads TGTGCCAGCAGCCAGGGCCCTAACTCTGGAAACACCATATATTTT. Translation gives CASSQGPNSGNTIYF.

This chain links TRBV7-2 with TRBJ1-6; 7 bases agree with TRBD1. Germline lookup yields CDR1 SGHTA and CDR2 FQGNSA. J was trimmed by 9 bases and V by 0 bases; bases with no gene match: 14. The CDR3 loop spans 18 amino acids. The CDR3 is CASSLADRELGFGSPLHF. Written as DNA, the CDR3 is TGTGCCAGCAGCTTAGCTGACAGGGAGTTAGGATTTGGTTCACCCCTCCACTTT.

The chain is built from TRBV2 and TRBJ1-5; a weak D match, TRBD1 (6 bases). The CDR3 length is 15 residues. From germline, CDR1 is SNHLY and CDR2 FYNNEI. Trimming left V 4 bases short and J 4 bases short, with 14 bases between. For the CDR3, the DNA is TGTGCCAGCAGTGCTCCAGGGGCCCAAAATCAGCCCCAGCATTTT. This sequence encodes CASSAPGAQNQPQHF.

This clone was counted once. The chain carries TRBV5-6 and TRBJ1-2; D remains unclear. This CDR3 is 13 amino acids long. Germline assignment: CDR1 SGHDT and CDR2 YYEEEE. V was clipped by 3 bases and J by 6 bases, with 12 bases between them. The CDR3 DNA is TGTGCCAGCAGCTATGGTAGCGGGGATGGCTACACCTTC. It yields the protein CASSYGSGDGYTF.

The CDR3 DNA follows: TGTGCCAGCAGTGAAGGCCGGGACAGGTCCCAGCCCCAGCATTTT. Its protein product is CASSEGRDRSQPQHF. The chain couples TRBV2 to TRBJ1-5, with 8 positions matching TRBD1. There are 15 residues in the CDR3. Trimming took 1 base from V and 7 from J; bases not matched to a gene: 6. Germline V gene sequence: CDR1 SNHLY, CDR2 FYNNEI.

The V gene is TRBV11-3, the J gene TRBJ2-7; 7 bases map to TRBD2. V shed 3 bases, J shed 3 bases, and the junction held 5 bases outside the gene matches. Per germline, CDR1 SGHNT and CDR2 YENEEA. This CDR3 region has 14 residues. The CDR3 loop is CASSFKGLDYEQYF. DNA of the CDR3: TGTGCCAGCAGCTTTAAAGGACTAGACTACGAGCAGTACTTC. Together with reference TRBV11-3 and TRBJ2-7, the CDR3 gives the full variable domain: EAGVVQSPRYKIIEKKQPVAFWCNPISGHNTLYWYLQNLGQGPELLIRYENEEAVDDSQLPKDRFSAERLKGVDSTLKIQPAELGDSAVYLCASSFKGLDYEQYFGPGTRLTVT.